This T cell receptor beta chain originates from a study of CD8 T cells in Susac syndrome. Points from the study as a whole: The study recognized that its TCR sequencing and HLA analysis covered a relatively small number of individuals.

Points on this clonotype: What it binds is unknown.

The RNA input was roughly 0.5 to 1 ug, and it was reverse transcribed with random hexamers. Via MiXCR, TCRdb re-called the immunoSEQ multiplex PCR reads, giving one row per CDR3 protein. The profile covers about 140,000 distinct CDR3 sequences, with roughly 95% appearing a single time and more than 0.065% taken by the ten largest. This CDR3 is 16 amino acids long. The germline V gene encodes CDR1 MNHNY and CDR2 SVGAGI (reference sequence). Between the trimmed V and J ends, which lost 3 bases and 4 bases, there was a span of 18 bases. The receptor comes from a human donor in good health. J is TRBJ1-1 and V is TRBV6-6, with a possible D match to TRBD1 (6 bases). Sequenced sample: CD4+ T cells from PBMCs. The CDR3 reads CASSYGGGGKGTEAFF. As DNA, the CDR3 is TGTGCCAGCAGTTATGGGGGCGGGGGGAAGGGCACTGAAGCTTTCTTT.